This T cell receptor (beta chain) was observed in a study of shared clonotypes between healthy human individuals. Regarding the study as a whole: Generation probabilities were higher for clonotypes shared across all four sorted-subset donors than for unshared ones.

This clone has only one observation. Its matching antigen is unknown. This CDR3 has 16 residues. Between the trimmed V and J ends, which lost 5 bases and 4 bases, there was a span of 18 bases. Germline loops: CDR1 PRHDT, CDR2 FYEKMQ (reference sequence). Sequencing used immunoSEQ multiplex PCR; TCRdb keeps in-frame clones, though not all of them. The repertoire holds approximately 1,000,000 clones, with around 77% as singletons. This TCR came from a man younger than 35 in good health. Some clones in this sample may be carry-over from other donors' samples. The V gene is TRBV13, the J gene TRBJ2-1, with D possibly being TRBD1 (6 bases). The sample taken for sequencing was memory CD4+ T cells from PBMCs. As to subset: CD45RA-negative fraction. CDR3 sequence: CASSLTPGTTYNEQFF. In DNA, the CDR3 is TGTGCCAGCAGCCTAACCCCCGGGACAACATACAATGAGCAGTTCTTC.